The clone carrying this TCR beta chain was seen more than once but under ten times. Its target is unknown. The read stops 3 residues short of the end of the CDR3; the missing end is completed from the germline J gene. These data come from a study of T cell clonality in common variable immunodeficiency. Study conclusions and caveats: Compared with healthy controls, CVID subjects showed increased TCRbeta clonality, mostly in about a third. Common variable immunodeficiency TCR beta sequences reportedly had fewer deletions and N-nucleotide insertions.

The V end lost 5 bases, the J end lost 4 bases, and 11 bases lay between the germline ends. The CDR3 has 12 amino acids. Germline values: CDR1 GTSNPN, CDR2 SVGIG (reference sequence). Repertoires were generated with immunoSEQ multiplex PCR, while TCRdb's copy carries only in-frame clones and drops some. The record shows about 33,000 clones for this sample, with no singletons present. Sequenced input: peripheral blood mononuclear cells. The sequence came from a human donor with common variable immunodeficiency. This rearrangement joins TRBV30 to TRBJ1-1; possible D gene TRBD1, 6 bases. The covered CDR3 bases are TGTGCCTGGGGGGGGGCCGGCACTGAA. Its translation: CAWGGAGTE. The full CDR3 sequence reads CAWGGAGTEAFF.